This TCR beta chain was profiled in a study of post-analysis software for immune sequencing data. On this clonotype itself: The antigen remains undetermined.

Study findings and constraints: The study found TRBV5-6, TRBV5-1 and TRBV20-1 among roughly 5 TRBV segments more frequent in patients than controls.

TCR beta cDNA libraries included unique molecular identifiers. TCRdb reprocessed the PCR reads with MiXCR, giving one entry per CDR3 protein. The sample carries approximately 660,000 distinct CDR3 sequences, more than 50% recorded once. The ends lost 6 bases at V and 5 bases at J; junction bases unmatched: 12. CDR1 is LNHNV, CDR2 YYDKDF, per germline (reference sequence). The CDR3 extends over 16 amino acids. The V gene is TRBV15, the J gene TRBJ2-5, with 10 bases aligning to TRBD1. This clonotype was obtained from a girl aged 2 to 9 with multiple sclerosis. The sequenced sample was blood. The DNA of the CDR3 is TGTGCCACCAGAACAAAAATAGGGACAGGGGAGGAGACCCAGTACTTC. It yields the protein CATRTKIGTGEETQYF.